This T cell receptor (beta chain) was profiled in a study of regulatory T cells in long-lasting Graves disease. This CDR3 has 13 residues. Unmatched junction bases numbered 4, after V lost 2 bases and J lost 7 bases. Germline loops: CDR1 MNHEY, CDR2 SVGAGI. Building the TCR beta libraries relied on iRepertoire HTBI primers, and CDR3 regions underwent Arm-PCR. Using its own MiXCR run on the multiplex PCR reads, TCRdb lists one record per CDR3 protein. The repertoire holds 650,000 to 850,000 distinct CDR3 sequences, about 32% seen once, with 35% to 55% in the top ten. Regarding time point: persistent/refractory GD, antithyroid drugs over 5 years with positive TRAb. After RNA was extracted from PBMCs, the TCR library was made from it.

The sequence was collected from a female donor with Graves disease. The specimen was peripheral blood mononuclear cells (PBMCs), collected when the disease was refractory, from a patient treated with antithyroid drugs. This chain connects TRBV6-5 to TRBJ1-1, with 7 bases matching TRBD1. CDR3 residues: CASSYGQAGEAFF. The CDR3 DNA sequence: TGTGCCAGCAGTTACGGACAGGCCGGTGAAGCTTTCTTT.